The next 25 T cell receptor beta chains were all read from a single sample in a study of long-term antiretroviral therapy in people with HIV. With survey level as its setting, the immunoSEQ assay was v3.0. Profiled with immunoSEQ multiplex PCR; TCRdb holds only in-frame clones, not every one. The sample yields roughly 38,000 clones, 82% seen once. This material consisted of unsorted PBMCs, taken 0.3 years after starting antiretroviral therapy. The receptors derive from a man in his late teens or twenties with HIV.

The chain employs TRBV6-4 and TRBJ2-3, with 9 bases aligning to TRBD2. Trimming removed 6 bases from V and 0 bases from J; junction bases left unmatched: 4. The V gene's germline CDR1 is MRHNA and CDR2 SNTAGT. The CDR3 contains 15 residues. CDR3 sequence reads: CASRFSGRSTDTQYF. CDR3 nucleotides: TGTGCCAGCAGGTTTAGCGGGAGAAGCACAGATACGCAGTATTTT.

The chain combines TRBV7-8 with TRBJ1-5; the D gene is possibly TRBD1 (6 bases). Trimming removed 2 bases from V and 7 bases from J, with 18 bases in between. This CDR3 region has 16 residues. The germline CDR1 and CDR2 sequences are SGHVS and FQNEAQ. Here the CDR3 DNA reads TGTGCCAGCAGCTTATTTCGGGGAAGGGGGGACCAGCCCCAGCATTTT. Its protein is CASSLFRGRGDQPQHF.

Only a few counts were recorded for this clone. This chain uses TRBV25-1 with TRBJ1-2; 8 bases are a match to TRBD1. Germline loops: CDR1 MGHDK, CDR2 SYGVNS. The CDR3 loop spans 12 amino acids. V dropped 5 bases and J dropped 10; count of bases not matched to a gene: 6. CDR3: CASSLRTGFYTF. The CDR3 bases are TGTGCCAGCAGTCTACGGACAGGGTTCTACACCTTC.

The V call is TRBV4-2, the J call TRBJ1-2; no firm D call. V lost 0 bases and J lost 3, with 14 bases in between. The CDR3 length is 16 residues. The germline V gene has CDR1 LGHNA and CDR2 YNFKEQ. CDR3 loop: CASSQDTPSQDYGYTF. CDR3 nucleotides: TGTGCCAGCAGCCAAGATACACCGTCTCAGGACTATGGCTACACCTTC.

The V gene is TRBV13, the J gene TRBJ2-7; D gene ambiguous. This CDR3 has 13 residues. Germline assignment: CDR1 PRHDT and CDR2 FYEKMQ (reference sequence). Deletions cut 5 bases from V and 2 bases from J, with 10 bases between. As DNA, the CDR3 is TGTGCCAGCAGCCCCCCAACGGCCTACGAGCAGTACTTC. This encodes CASSPPTAYEQYF.

V gene TRBV5-1 combines with J gene TRBJ2-7; D gene uncertain. This CDR3 comprises 13 residues. V shed 6 bases and J shed 3 bases, with 13 bases lying between them. CDR1 and CDR2 from the germline V gene are SGHRS and YFSETQ. CDR3 region: CASTTQSGYEQYF. The CDR3 DNA follows: TGCGCCAGCACAACACAGTCGGGCTACGAGCAGTACTTC.

V gene TRBV5-1 combines with J gene TRBJ2-7; D possibly uses TRBD1 or TRBD2 (5 bases each). This CDR3 spans 15 amino acids. The germline CDR1 and CDR2 sequences are SGHRS and YFSETQ. V lost 0 bases and J 4 bases, leaving 14 bases between the germline ends. The CDR3 protein is CASSLEGTSSYEQYF. In DNA, the CDR3 is TGCGCCAGCAGCTTGGAAGGGACGAGTTCTTACGAGCAGTACTTC.

This chain joins TRBV2 and TRBJ2-1, with 8 bases lining up with TRBD2. This CDR3 is built from 14 residues. Germline V lookup: CDR1 SNHLY, CDR2 FYNNEI. V was clipped by 6 bases and J by 5 bases; unmatched bases: 6. Here the CDR3 reads CASRGLGINNEQFF. The CDR3 coding sequence is TGTGCCAGCAGGGGACTAGGGATCAACAATGAGCAGTTCTTC. The variable domain in full, with the rest retrieved from reference TRBV2 and TRBJ2-1, is EPEVTQTPSHQVTQMGQEVILRCVPISNHLYFYWYRQILGQKVEFLVSFYNNEISEKSEIFDDQFSVERPDGSNFTLKIRSTKLEDSAMYFCASRGLGINNEQFFGPGTRLTVL.

V usage is TRBV5-1 and J usage is TRBJ2-3; D call uncertain. CDR3 length equals 14 residues. The V and J ends lost 0 bases and 5 bases respectively, with 10 bases between them. CDR1 is SGHRS, CDR2 YFSETQ, per germline. In DNA, the CDR3 is TGCGCCAGCAGCTTGGGAGGTTTTAGAGATACGCAGTATTTT. Translated, it gives CASSLGGFRDTQYF.

CDR3 bases: TGTGCCAGCTCACCACCGGGCAGCGGGGGCAATGAGCAGTTCTTC. It is translated as CASSPPGSGGNEQFF. The chain has TRBV18 and TRBJ2-1; 8 positions match TRBD2. CDR1 KGHSH and CDR2 LQKENI come from the germline V gene. V was clipped by 0 bases and J by 6 bases; unmatched bases: 4. This CDR3 spans 15 amino acids.

There are a few counts of this clone. The gene calls are TRBV7-6 and TRBJ2-2; 10 nucleotides align to TRBD2. V lost 1 base and J lost 0; bases outside the gene matches: 11. This CDR3 comprises 20 residues. CDR1 SGHVS and CDR2 FNYEAQ come from the germline V gene. The CDR3 DNA reads TGTGCCAGCAGCTTAGAGCCGCCTAACGGACTAGCGGCGAACACCGGGGAGCTGTTTTTT. This encodes CASSLEPPNGLAANTGELFF.

The chain has TRBV18 and TRBJ1-5; no clear D. Trimming removed 6 bases from V and 4 bases from J, with 13 bases in between. Germline values: CDR1 KGHSH, CDR2 LQKENI. The CDR3 totals 14 residues. The CDR3 DNA is TGTGCCAGCTCCCGGACGGTTAAAAATCAGCCCCAGCATTTT. The encoded protein is CASSRTVKNQPQHF.

This chain connects TRBV30 to TRBJ1-5, with D maybe TRBD1 (6 bases). CDR3 length equals 14 residues. Trimming stripped 4 bases from V and 3 bases from J, with 13 bases between. The germline V gene encodes CDR1 GTSNPN and CDR2 SVGIG (reference sequence). This chain's CDR3 is CAWTGAGSNQPQHF. CDR3 sequence (DNA): TGTGCCTGGACAGGGGCAGGGTCCAATCAGCCCCAGCATTTT. The variable domain in full, completed from reference TRBV30 and TRBJ1-5, reads SQTIHQWPATLVQPVGSPLSLECTVEGTSNPNLYWYRQAAGRGLQLLFYSVGIGQISSEVPQNLSASRPQDRQFILSSKKLLLSDSGFYLCAWTGAGSNQPQHFGDGTRLSIL.

This clone appeared a single time. The chain recombines TRBV23-1 with TRBJ2-1; TRBD2 might be the D (6 bases). TRBV23-1 carries the ORF label, with uncertain function. This CDR3 has 13 residues. The V end lost 2 bases, the J end lost 9 bases, and 11 bases lay between the germline ends. The CDR3 sequence is CASSQGGWGEQFF. The CDR3 region has the DNA TGCGCCAGCAGTCAAGGGGGGTGGGGTGAGCAGTTCTTC.

The genes are TRBV9 and TRBJ2-7, with 9 bases aligning to TRBD2. CDR1 and CDR2 from the germline V gene are SGDLS and YYNGEE. The CDR3 runs to 15 residues. The V segment lost 1 base and the J segment 0 bases; nucleotides outside the gene matches: 2. The CDR3 bases are TGTGCCAGCAGCGTACTAGCGGGACCCTCCTACGAGCAGTACTTC. Translated, it gives CASSVLAGPSYEQYF.

This clone has only one observation. This chain joins TRBV5-1 and TRBJ2-5; 7 bases fit TRBD1. CDR3 length equals 14 residues. Germline CDR1 SGHRS, CDR2 YFSETQ. Unmatched junction bases numbered 12, after V lost 8 bases and J lost 5 bases. Here the CDR3 reads CASRQGESRETQYF. The CDR3 nucleotides read TGCGCCAGTCGACAGGGAGAGTCTCGTGAGACCCAGTACTTC. The full variable domain, completed using reference TRBV5-1 and TRBJ2-5, is KAGVTQTPRYLIKTRGQQVTLSCSPISGHRSVSWYQQTPGQGLQFLFEYFSETQRNKGNFPGRFSGRQFSNSRSEMNVSTLELGDSALYLCASRQGESRETQYFGPGTRLLVL.

V usage is TRBV10-3 and J usage is TRBJ2-1; tentatively, D is TRBD2 (6 bases). The CDR3 sequence is 11 residues long. Trimming stripped 8 bases from V and 8 bases from J, with 10 bases between. Per the germline V gene, CDR1 is ENHRY and CDR2 is SYGVKD. CDR3 sequence: CAIGQRDEQFF. The CDR3 DNA sequence: TGTGCCATCGGCCAGCGGGATGAGCAGTTCTTC.

V gene TRBV28 combines with J gene TRBJ1-1, with D hard to call. The CDR3 extends over 15 amino acids. Germline-derived CDR1 and CDR2 are MDHEN and SYDVKM. Trimming cost V 4 bases and J 0 bases, with 12 bases left between them. CDR3 residues: CASSSNRNMNTEAFF. The CDR3, as DNA: TGTGCCAGCAGTTCCAACAGAAACATGAACACTGAAGCTTTCTTT.

Here the CDR3 reads CASSLGTSGRAGNEQFF. CDR3 bases: TGTGCCAGCAGCCTTGGGACTAGCGGGAGGGCCGGGAATGAGCAGTTCTTC. This chain connects TRBV14 to TRBJ2-1; 16 bases line up with TRBD2. Germline CDR1 is SGHDN and CDR2 is FVKESK. The CDR3 loop spans 17 amino acids. Trimming at V came to 4 bases and at J to 7 bases, leaving 7 bases not matched to a gene.

The CDR3 DNA reads as TGCGCCAGCAGCTCTCTGACAGGGGGCGGGGAGACCCAGTACTTC. Translated, it gives CASSSLTGGGETQYF. The rearrangement links TRBV5-1 to TRBJ2-5, with 10 bases fitting TRBD1. Germline-derived CDR1 and CDR2 are SGHRS and YFSETQ. CDR3 length: 15 residues. V lost 3 bases, J lost 5 bases, and 7 bases stayed unmatched. Full variable domain (outside the CDR3, taken from reference TRBV5-1 and TRBJ2-5): KAGVTQTPRYLIKTRGQQVTLSCSPISGHRSVSWYQQTPGQGLQFLFEYFSETQRNKGNFPGRFSGRQFSNSRSEMNVSTLELGDSALYLCASSSLTGGGETQYFGPGTRLLVL.

The J gene is TRBJ1-2, the V gene TRBV29-1; possible D gene TRBD1, 5 bases. V was clipped by 2 bases and J by 8 bases, with 21 bases between them. Germline values: CDR1 SQVTM, CDR2 ANQGSEA. The CDR3 spans 15 residues. The CDR3 loop is CSVESTPGTRGGYTF. The CDR3 nucleotides read TGCAGCGTTGAATCCACCCCGGGGACTAGAGGGGGCTACACCTTC.

This clone turned up a few times. The chain joins TRBV4-3 to TRBJ1-2, with D unclear. V dropped 4 bases and J dropped 2 bases, with 8 bases sitting between them. The CDR3 runs to 13 residues. Per germline, CDR1 LGHNA and CDR2 YSLEER. CDR3 nucleotides: TGCGCCAGCAGCCCTACACGGAACTATGGCTACACCTTC. Its protein product is CASSPTRNYGYTF.

The V call is TRBV2, the J call TRBJ2-5; 8 nucleotides line up with TRBD2. V gave up 4 bases and J gave up 5 bases; unmatched junction bases: 9. The CDR3 runs to 15 residues. Germline CDR1 SNHLY, CDR2 FYNNEI. CDR3 nucleotide sequence: TGTGCCAGCAGTGTAGGCGGGGGGAGTCCTGAGACCCAGTACTTC. Encoded protein: CASSVGGGSPETQYF.

The V gene is TRBV19, the J gene TRBJ2-2, with D perhaps TRBD2 (6 bases). This CDR3 region has 14 residues. The germline gives CDR1 LNHDA, CDR2 SQIVND (reference sequence). V was pared by 5 bases and J by 3 bases, with 10 bases between. Written as DNA, the CDR3 is TGTGCCAGTAGTCCGACTAGTCACACCGGGGAGCTGTTTTTT. Encoded protein: CASSPTSHTGELFF.

The genes are TRBV11-2 and TRBJ2-1; maybe TRBD1 (6 bases). V lost 4 bases to trimming and J lost 6 bases, with 22 bases between them. The CDR3 length is 17 residues. The germline CDR1 and CDR2 sequences are SGHAT and FQNNGV. CDR3 DNA: TGTGCCAGCAGCTACGGCGGCAACCCCCGAGGGGGCAATGAGCAGTTCTTC. Translation gives CASSYGGNPRGGNEQFF.